Below are 28 T cell receptor beta chains sequenced from a single sample in a study of blood T cells in healthy people across ages. The second PCR ran about 6 to 12 cycles with a sample-barcoded 5' primer and J-beta primers. TCRdb passed the 5' RACE reads through MiXCR, listing each CDR3 protein once. This table holds 750,000 to 950,000 distinct CDR3 sequences, roughly 28% found once. This sample also belongs to another study, concerning T cells of mothers and their children.

Source material: blood. These receptors originate from a middle-aged woman in good health.

This chain links TRBV2 with TRBJ1-3, with D uncertain. In germline, CDR1 is SNHLY, CDR2 FYNNEI. Deletions cut 1 base from V and 0 bases from J, with 10 bases between. The CDR3 totals 16 residues. CDR3 region: CASSEGRGISGNTIYF. The CDR3 DNA sequence: TGTGCCAGCAGTGAAGGGAGAGGGATCTCTGGAAACACCATATATTTT.

This clonotype was detected ten times or more. V is TRBV20-1 and J is TRBJ2-7, with 10 bases lining up with TRBD1. V dropped 0 bases and J dropped 3; count of bases not matched to a gene: 5. This CDR3 is built from 15 residues. Germline lookup yields CDR1 DFQATT and CDR2 SNEGSKA (reference sequence). The CDR3 DNA reads TGCAGTGCTAGAGACGGACAGGGGGTTTTCTACGAGCAGTACTTC. The encoded protein is CSARDGQGVFYEQYF.

The chain has TRBV27 and TRBJ2-7, with D maybe TRBD1 (6 bases). With 3 bases removed from V and 3 bases from J, the gap between germline ends came to 12 bases. CDR1 and CDR2 (germline): MNHEY, SMNVEV (reference sequence). The CDR3 totals 14 residues. Here the CDR3 DNA reads TGTGCCAGCAGTTTGGGGGCAAGGGGCTACGAGCAGTACTTC. Translated, it gives CASSLGARGYEQYF.

V and J are TRBV4-3 and TRBJ1-3; D is unresolved. The germline CDR1 and CDR2 sequences are LGHNA and YSLEER. The CDR3 runs 12 residues. V dropped 0 bases and J dropped 7 bases, with 4 bases sitting between them. CDR3 DNA sequence: TGCGCCAGCAGCCAAGATTCTAACACCATATATTTT. Translation: CASSQDSNTIYF.

The rearrangement joins TRBV7-3 to TRBJ2-3; TRBD1 matches at 7 bases. This CDR3 is built from 15 residues. The V and J ends lost 5 bases and 2 bases, in that order; junction bases with no gene match: 7. Germline V gene lookup returns CDR1 SGHTA and CDR2 FQGTGA. The CDR3 DNA is TGTGCCAGCAGCCCCGACAGGGCAGACACAGATACGCAGTATTTT. It specifies CASSPDRADTDTQYF. Complete variable domain (other parts from reference TRBV7-3 and TRBJ2-3): GAGVSQTPSNKVTEKGKYVELRCDPISGHTALYWYRQSLGQGPEFLIYFQGTGAADDSGLPNDRFFAVRPEGSVSTLKIQRTERGDSAVYLCASSPDRADTDTQYFGPGTRLTVL.

Only a few counts were recorded for this clonotype. The chain is built from TRBV12-3 or TRBV12-4 and TRBJ1-6; no reliable D call. The V end was cut by 8 bases, the J end by 3 bases, with 8 bases between. The CDR3 totals 13 residues. Here the CDR3 DNA reads TGTGCCAGCGGGATTTACTATAATTCACCCCTCCACTTT. It is translated as CASGIYYNSPLHF.

This clonotype was recorded a few times. The rearrangement links TRBV18 to TRBJ2-1; TRBD2 is a possible D gene (6 bases). CDR1 is KGHSH and CDR2 is LQKENI in the germline V gene. The CDR3 contains 15 residues. Trimming removed 3 bases at V and 5 bases at J, with 14 bases between. CDR3 region: CASSPAGTRDNEQFF. The CDR3 DNA reads TGTGCCAGCTCACCGGCTGGGACTCGAGACAATGAGCAGTTCTTC.

The table lists this clonotype with many counts. The rearrangement links TRBV7-2 to TRBJ2-3; TRBD2 aligns across 8 bases. Germline V CDR1 and CDR2: SGHTA, FQGNSA. This CDR3 comprises 17 residues. V gave up 3 bases and J gave up 2 bases; unmatched junction bases: 10. CDR3 sequence: CASSFWRGALHTDTQYF. CDR3 sequence (DNA): TGTGCCAGCAGCTTTTGGCGGGGGGCCCTTCACACAGATACGCAGTATTTT. The complete variable domain, with remaining parts taken from reference TRBV7-2 and TRBJ2-3, reads GAGVSQSPSNKVTEKGKDVELRCDPISGHTALYWYRQSLGQGLEFLIYFQGNSAPDKSGLPSDRFSAERTGGSVSTLTIQRTQQEDSAVYLCASSFWRGALHTDTQYFGPGTRLTVL.

This chain connects TRBV7-2 to TRBJ1-4; D is perhaps TRBD1 (5 bases). Germline lookup yields CDR1 SGHTA and CDR2 FQGNSA. V was trimmed by 5 bases and J by 4 bases, leaving 11 bases between them. The CDR3 contains 14 residues. This CDR3 is CASSDRGHNEKLFF. Written as DNA, the CDR3 is TGTGCCAGCAGCGACCGGGGCCATAATGAAAAACTGTTTTTT.

Details on this clonotype: With a much larger clone just one base away, this may be a read error. The V call is TRBV7-9, the J call TRBJ2-7; 8 bases fit TRBD2. The CDR3 extends over 16 amino acids. CDR1 is SEHNR, CDR2 FQNEAQ, per germline (reference sequence). The CDR3 loop reads CTSSFATGTSTYEQYF. The CDR3 region has the DNA TGTACCAGCAGCTTCGCAACCGGGACTAGTACCTACGAGCAGTACTTC.

The CDR3 DNA reads TGTGCCAGCAGCTTAGTCGCGGGAGGTAGCAATCAGCCCCAGCATTTT. Protein: CASSLVAGGSNQPQHF. The chain joins TRBV7-2 to TRBJ1-5; no definite D call. Between the trimmed V and J ends, which lost 1 base and 0 bases, there was a span of 10 bases. Looked up from germline, CDR1 is SGHTA and CDR2 is FQGNSA. The CDR3 has 16 residues.

This clonotype was counted many times. The chain carries TRBV27 and TRBJ1-6, with D tentatively TRBD1 (5 bases). V dropped 7 bases and J dropped 12 bases, with 25 bases sitting between them. The CDR3 has 16 residues. CDR1 is MNHEY, CDR2 SMNVEV, per germline (reference sequence). CDR3 in amino acids: CASTSDSSGSGRPLHF. In DNA form, the CDR3 reads TGTGCCAGCACTTCTGACAGTTCGGGGTCCGGGAGACCCCTCCACTTT.

Comment on this clonotype: A much larger clonotype is one base distant, so this may be a read error. V gene TRBV28 combines with J gene TRBJ2-4; TRBD1 agrees at 9 bases. Germline V gene data show CDR1 as MDHEN and CDR2 as SYDVKM. Losses at the gene ends were 5 bases for V and 13 bases for J; bases not matched to a gene: 15. This CDR3 has 15 amino acids. As DNA, the CDR3 is TGTGCCAGCAGTCGAAAAAACAGGGGGCTCGGGGAGCAGTACTTC. Its protein is CASSRKNRGLGEQYF.

This chain links TRBV4-1 with TRBJ2-5, with D possibly TRBD2 on 5 matching bases. This CDR3 is built from 16 residues. V lost 0 bases and J lost 11, with 22 bases in between. The germline gives CDR1 MGHRA, CDR2 YSYEKL. CDR3 coding DNA: TGCGCCAGCAGCCAAGACAACGGGAACTCCTACAATGAGCAGTACTTC. Translation: CASSQDNGNSYNEQYF.

To note about this clonotype: One base away lies a much larger clone, so this may be a sequencing read error. This chain connects TRBV20-1 to TRBJ2-3; either TRBD1 or TRBD2 may supply D (5 bases each). Trimming left V 0 bases short and J 2 bases short, with 9 bases between. This CDR3 is built from 14 residues. Germline CDR1 reads DFQATT; CDR2 reads SNEGSKA (reference sequence). The CDR3 loop is CSAREPGHTDTQYF. In nucleotides, the CDR3 is TGCAGTGCTAGAGAGCCGGGGCACACAGATACGCAGTATTTT.

The chain recombines TRBV28 with TRBJ2-7, with D uncertain. CDR1 and CDR2 from the germline V gene are MDHEN and SYDVKM. The CDR3 has 14 amino acids. Trimming removed 4 bases at V and 2 bases at J, with 12 bases between. CDR3 region: CASSSAKGTYEQYF. In nucleotides, the CDR3 is TGTGCCAGCAGTTCCGCCAAGGGAACCTACGAGCAGTACTTC.

Many counts were recorded for this clonotype. The chain joins TRBV14 to TRBJ2-6; D call uncertain. Per germline, CDR1 SGHDN and CDR2 FVKESK. Between the trimmed V and J ends, which lost 0 bases and 1 base, there was a span of 13 bases. The CDR3 has 18 residues. CDR3 nucleotides: TGTGCCAGCAGCCAAGATTCTTTGTCGATGTCTGGGGCCAACGTCCTGACTTTC. Protein: CASSQDSLSMSGANVLTF.

The sample holds many counts of this clonotype. This sequence joins TRBV27 and TRBJ1-5; no firm D call. Germline-derived CDR1 and CDR2 are MNHEY and SMNVEV (reference sequence). The CDR3 contains 15 residues. Between the trimmed V and J ends, which lost 6 bases and 3 bases, there was a span of 15 bases. The CDR3 is CASSFAQANNQPQHF. CDR3 nucleotides: TGTGCCAGCAGCTTTGCCCAGGCAAACAATCAGCCCCAGCATTTT.

The chain recombines TRBV6-5 with TRBJ1-5, with D possibly matching TRBD1 (6 bases). Deletions cut 6 bases from V and 2 bases from J, with 17 bases between. This CDR3 region has 16 residues. The germline CDR1 and CDR2 sequences are MNHEY and SVGAGI. In nucleotides, the CDR3 is TGTGCCAGCAGCCAAAACAGGGAGTCAGGCAATCAGCCCCAGCATTTT. Protein: CASSQNRESGNQPQHF.

This clonotype was picked up a small number of times. Since a much larger clone is just one base distant, this may be a read error. The chain has TRBV20-1 and TRBJ2-4, with TRBD2 as a possible D gene (6 bases). The CDR3 is 11 amino acids. Trimming cost V 1 base and J 13 bases, with 11 bases left between them. CDR1 and CDR2 (germline): DFQATT, SNEGSKA (reference sequence). Here the CDR3 DNA reads TGCAGTGCTAGAGGCGGGGTTGAGCAGTACTTC. It translates to CSARGGVEQYF.

This clonotype was found a few times. The V gene is TRBV6-1, the J gene TRBJ1-2; D not resolved. CDR1 is MNHNS and CDR2 is SASEGT in the germline V gene. The germline V and J ends were trimmed by 1 base and 0 bases, with 9 bases remaining between them. The length of the CDR3 is 15 residues. CDR3 in amino acids: CASSEGLLANYGYTF. CDR3 sequence (DNA): TGTGCCAGCAGTGAAGGACTGCTAGCTAACTATGGCTACACCTTC.

The chain links TRBV11-2 to TRBJ2-1; tentatively, D is TRBD2 (6 bases). The CDR3 extends over 14 amino acids. The ends were cut back, 1 base at V and 9 bases at J, with 13 bases in the middle. Germline CDR1 and CDR2: SGHAT and FQNNGV. The CDR3 region is CASSLGGDVLEQFF. In nucleotides, the CDR3 is TGTGCCAGCAGCTTAGGGGGGGATGTGCTTGAGCAGTTCTTC.

This clonotype was picked up many times. The V gene is TRBV20-1, the J gene TRBJ2-7, with D perhaps matching TRBD1 or TRBD2 (5 bases each). The CDR3 consists of 14 residues. The V end lost 6 bases, the J end lost 0 bases, and 15 bases lay between the germline ends. Germline CDR1 reads DFQATT; CDR2 reads SNEGSKA (reference sequence). The CDR3 DNA follows: TGCAGTGCCAGGGACGGACTTAACTCCTACGAGCAGTACTTC. This encodes CSARDGLNSYEQYF.

This clonotype was seen at least ten times. The chain uses TRBV4-3 and TRBJ2-7, with a possible D match to TRBD2 (5 bases). V dropped 4 bases and J dropped 1 base, with 14 bases sitting between them. The CDR3 consists of 15 residues. The germline V gene encodes CDR1 LGHNA and CDR2 YSLEER. This CDR3 reads CASSLSALGSYEQYF. CDR3 DNA sequence: TGCGCCAGCAGCCTTAGCGCCCTCGGTTCCTACGAGCAGTACTTC.

The chain uses TRBV9 and TRBJ1-4; 10 bases line up with TRBD1. CDR1 is SGDLS and CDR2 is YYNGEE in the germline V gene. Losses at the gene ends were 4 bases for V and 5 bases for J; bases not matched to a gene: 8. This CDR3 spans 16 amino acids. CDR3 amino acids: CASSLPGTGENEKLFF. The CDR3 DNA reads TGTGCCAGCAGCTTACCAGGGACAGGGGAGAATGAAAAACTGTTTTTT.

A word on this clonotype: A much larger clone differs by one base, so this may be a read error. V and J are TRBV4-1 and TRBJ2-1, with TRBD2 matching over 12 bases. This CDR3 has 18 amino acids. CDR1 is MGHRA, CDR2 YSYEKL, per germline. The DNA for the CDR3 is TGCGCCAGCGGCCAGGGGGCTAGCGGGGGGGCCAGAGGAAATGAGCAGTTCTTC. Its translation is CASGQGASGGARGNEQFF.

This clonotype occurred many times. The V gene is TRBV29-1, the J gene TRBJ2-7; D possibly corresponds to TRBD2 (6 bases). V gave up 4 bases and J gave up 3 bases, with 19 bases separating them. The CDR3 has 15 residues. Germline V gene lookup returns CDR1 SQVTM and CDR2 ANQGSEA. CDR3 nucleotides: TGCAGCGTTGGAGGGGTCGGGGGAGAGGACTACGAGCAGTACTTC. It translates to CSVGGVGGEDYEQYF.

With regard to this clonotype: Given a much more abundant clone one base away, this may be a read error. The gene calls are TRBV7-9 and TRBJ1-2; TRBD1 matches 8 bases. Germline CDR1 SEHNR, CDR2 FQNEAQ (reference sequence). Losses at the gene ends were 6 bases for V and 4 bases for J; bases not matched to a gene: 10. The CDR3 loop spans 15 amino acids. The CDR3 region has the DNA TGTGCCAGCAGTTCTAGACAGGGGACGAGCTATGGCTACACCTTC. This sequence encodes CASSSRQGTSYGYTF.